This entry lists 29 T cell receptor beta chains sequenced from one sample in a study of blood T cell repertoires in COVID-19. Assay used: immunoSEQ multiplex PCR; TCRdb lists only in-frame clones, some missing. The sample consists of 150,000 to 200,000 clones, approximately 83% of them appearing once. Sequenced: peripheral blood. Receptor source: a human donor with acute or convalescent COVID-19. The donor label of this sample is uncertain.

This rearrangement joins TRBV20-1 to TRBJ1-5; D perhaps matches TRBD1 (5 bases). The CDR3 consists of 15 residues. Germline-derived CDR1 and CDR2 are DFQATT and SNEGSKA (reference sequence). The V end was cut by 3 bases, the J end by 0 bases, with 12 bases between. CDR3 loop: CSASRAGLSNQPQHF. The DNA for the CDR3 is TGCAGTGCTAGTAGGGCAGGGCTTAGCAATCAGCCCCAGCATTTT.

This sequence joins TRBV27 and TRBJ1-5, with D perhaps TRBD1 (5 bases). The CDR3 contains 14 residues. Germline V gene data show CDR1 as MNHEY and CDR2 as SMNVEV (reference sequence). V was cut by 3 bases and J by 5 bases, with 11 bases left in between. The CDR3 protein is CASSFEWGDQPQHF. The CDR3 DNA sequence: TGTGCCAGCAGTTTCGAGTGGGGGGATCAGCCCCAGCATTTT.

The rearrangement uses TRBV5-4 and TRBJ2-7, with D perhaps matching TRBD1 (6 bases). The CDR3 is made up of 15 amino acids. V lost 4 bases to trimming and J lost 0 bases, with 14 bases between them. Germline lookup yields CDR1 SGHNT and CDR2 YYREEE (reference sequence). CDR3 amino acids: CASSPSQGYSYEQYF. The CDR3 bases are TGTGCCAGCAGCCCTTCTCAGGGGTACTCCTACGAGCAGTACTTC.

The chain combines TRBV7-2 with TRBJ1-1; no clear D. Deletions cut 3 bases from V and 4 bases from J, with 15 bases between. CDR3 size: 15 residues. The germline V gene encodes CDR1 SGHTA and CDR2 FQGNSA. Written as DNA, the CDR3 is TGTGCCAGCAGCTTCTCCGGTTCCCGTAGCACTGAAGCTTTCTTT. It specifies CASSFSGSRSTEAFF.

V and J are TRBV18 and TRBJ1-2; 8 positions agree with TRBD1. Germline values: CDR1 KGHSH, CDR2 LQKENI. This CDR3 is 15 amino acids long. Unmatched junction bases numbered 7, after V lost 3 bases and J lost 4 bases. This CDR3 is CASSPTGERVYGYTF. The CDR3 DNA follows: TGTGCCAGCTCACCGACAGGGGAGCGGGTCTATGGCTACACCTTC.

This clone was found once. V gene TRBV9 combines with J gene TRBJ2-5; TRBD2 is a possible D gene (6 bases). V was pared by 3 bases and J by 2 bases, with 14 bases between. The length of the CDR3 is 15 residues. CDR1 and CDR2 (germline): SGDLS, YYNGEE. The CDR3 reads CASSARLGTQETQYF. The CDR3 DNA sequence: TGTGCCAGCAGCGCCCGTTTGGGGACTCAAGAGACCCAGTACTTC.

This chain connects TRBV29-1 to TRBJ2-5; 8 bases agree with TRBD2. The CDR3 covers 12 residues. Looked up from germline, CDR1 is SQVTM and CDR2 is ANQGSEA. After removal of 7 bases from V and 5 bases from J, the junction contained 6 bases not matched to a gene. CDR3 residues: CSAHPGGETQYF. DNA of the CDR3: TGCAGCGCCCACCCGGGAGGGGAGACCCAGTACTTC.

Only one count was recorded for this clone. This chain links TRBV10-3 with TRBJ1-5; D is undetermined. Trimming removed 0 bases at V and 6 bases at J, with 12 bases between. The length of the CDR3 is 15 residues. The germline gives CDR1 ENHRY, CDR2 SYGVKD. The DNA of the CDR3 is TGTGCCATCAGTGAGTCGACTGGCAGCGGTCAGCCCCAGCATTTT. Translation: CAISESTGSGQPQHF.

The CDR3 DNA follows: TGTGCCAGCAGGCGAACAGGGGGCGACGGCTACACCTTC. It translates to CASRRTGGDGYTF. The chain recombines TRBV5-6 with TRBJ1-2, with TRBD1 matching 9 bases. J lost 8 bases, V lost 5 bases, and 7 bases had no gene match. CDR1 is SGHDT, CDR2 YYEEEE, per germline. This CDR3 has 13 residues.

Details on this clone: Different DNA sequences within this sample yield the same CDR3. The V call is TRBV5-4, the J call TRBJ2-7; 11 nucleotides match TRBD2. There are 14 residues in the CDR3. Germline CDR1 and CDR2: SGHNT and YYREEE (reference sequence). The junction had 5 bases not matched to a gene; V was cut back by 5 bases and J by 4 bases. The CDR3 protein is CASRGGLAEYEQYF. As DNA, the CDR3 is TGTGCCAGCAGGGGGGGACTAGCGGAATACGAGCAGTACTTC.

The chain employs TRBV28 and TRBJ1-2; 9 bases line up with TRBD1. The CDR3 loop spans 15 amino acids. Losses at the gene ends were 6 bases for V and 8 bases for J; bases not matched to a gene: 13. The germline V gene encodes CDR1 MDHEN and CDR2 SYDVKM. In DNA form, the CDR3 reads TGTGCCAGCAGCGTCGGGACAGGGACTTTCGGGGGCTACACCTTC. Translation gives CASSVGTGTFGGYTF.

As to this clone: This CDR3 is also generated by other DNA sequences in the sample. The chain uses TRBV9 and TRBJ2-7, with 7 bases fitting TRBD1. The CDR3 covers 15 residues. Per the germline V gene, CDR1 is SGDLS and CDR2 is YYNGEE. The ends lost 2 bases at V and 0 bases at J; junction bases unmatched: 5. The CDR3 reads CASSVSGGSSYEQYF. In DNA, the CDR3 is TGTGCCAGCAGCGTTTCAGGGGGTAGCTCCTACGAGCAGTACTTC.

V and J are TRBV5-1 and TRBJ2-1, with 11 bases fitting TRBD2. CDR1 and CDR2 (germline): SGHRS, YFSETQ. The ends lost 4 bases at V and 7 bases at J; junction bases unmatched: 13. This CDR3 spans 17 amino acids. The CDR3 DNA follows: TGCGCCAGCAGCGGTTGGATAGCGGGAGGGTTAGGGAATGAGCAGTTCTTC. It translates to CASSGWIAGGLGNEQFF.

This clone was seen only once. This chain uses TRBV19 with TRBJ1-5, with 8 bases that match TRBD1. The CDR3 is 16 residues long. Germline CDR1 is LNHDA and CDR2 is SQIVND (reference sequence). V lost 2 bases and J lost 4; bases outside the gene matches: 7. The CDR3 bases are TGTGCCAGTAGTATAACGCTTAACAGGGGGAATCAGCCCCAGCATTTT. Protein product: CASSITLNRGNQPQHF.

The V and J genes are TRBV7-9 and TRBJ2-3, with 10 nucleotides matching TRBD2. Looked up from germline, CDR1 is SEHNR and CDR2 is FQNEAQ (reference sequence). The trim removed 4 bases at V and 5 bases at J, leaving 6 bases unmatched. The CDR3 loop spans 15 amino acids. CDR3: CASSSAGLAVDTQYF. Here the CDR3 DNA reads TGTGCCAGCAGCTCAGCCGGACTAGCGGTAGATACGCAGTATTTT.

V gene TRBV4-1 combines with J gene TRBJ1-2, with D hard to call. Trimming cost V 1 base and J 2 bases, with 8 bases left between them. CDR1 is MGHRA and CDR2 is YSYEKL in the germline V gene. The CDR3 totals 14 residues. The CDR3 protein is CASSQGRQNYGYTF. In nucleotides, the CDR3 is TGCGCCAGCAGCCAAGGGCGACAAAACTATGGCTACACCTTC.

The chain carries TRBV6-5 and TRBJ1-3; D might be TRBD1 (5 bases). This CDR3 region has 13 residues. Trimming stripped 7 bases from V and 6 bases from J, with 13 bases between. Germline CDR1 and CDR2: MNHEY and SVGAGI. The CDR3 DNA sequence: TGTGCCAGCACCCCGGACAAGGAAAACACCATATATTTT. Amino acids: CASTPDKENTIYF.

V gene TRBV5-1 combines with J gene TRBJ2-2; 7 bases map to TRBD2. Germline V gene data show CDR1 as SGHRS and CDR2 as YFSETQ. With 8 bases clipped from V and 2 bases from J, the junction kept 6 bases outside the gene matches. This CDR3 region has 14 residues. Here the CDR3 reads CASRLAANTGELFF. CDR3 nucleotides: TGCGCCAGTAGACTAGCAGCAAACACCGGGGAGCTGTTTTTT.

V gene TRBV7-9 combines with J gene TRBJ2-1; the match to TRBD2 covers 15 bases. This CDR3 is 15 amino acids long. Germline CDR1 reads SEHNR; CDR2 reads FQNEAQ (reference sequence). Losses at the gene ends were 5 bases for V and 9 bases for J; bases not matched to a gene: 5. This CDR3 is CASSPGLAGGPEQFF. The CDR3 bases are TGTGCCAGCAGCCCAGGACTAGCGGGAGGGCCTGAGCAGTTCTTC.

The rearrangement uses TRBV5-1 and TRBJ1-5; D may be TRBD1 (6 bases). CDR1 and CDR2 (germline): SGHRS, YFSETQ. Trimming took off 4 bases at V and 0 bases at J, with 11 bases between the two ends. There are 15 residues in the CDR3. For the CDR3, the DNA is TGCGCCAGCAGCCTGGGACACAATAGCAATCAGCCCCAGCATTTT. The encoded protein is CASSLGHNSNQPQHF. Full variable domain (outside the CDR3, taken from reference TRBV5-1 and TRBJ1-5): KAGVTQTPRYLIKTRGQQVTLSCSPISGHRSVSWYQQTPGQGLQFLFEYFSETQRNKGNFPGRFSGRQFSNSRSEMNVSTLELGDSALYLCASSLGHNSNQPQHFGDGTRLSIL.

This chain joins TRBV5-8 and TRBJ2-7; 13 nucleotides line up with TRBD2. V gave up 2 bases and J gave up 7 bases; unmatched junction bases: 9. The CDR3 has 16 amino acids. Germline V CDR1 and CDR2: SGHTS, YDEGEE. The CDR3 sequence: CASSFSTGTSGMEQYF. The CDR3 coding sequence is TGTGCCAGCAGCTTTTCCACCGGGACTAGCGGGATGGAGCAGTACTTC.

In regard to this clone: The sample carries other DNA sequences with the same CDR3. V usage is TRBV9 and J usage is TRBJ1-6; D remains ambiguous. From germline, CDR1 is SGDLS and CDR2 YYNGEE. Trimming took 0 bases from V and 8 from J, leaving 6 bases between them. The CDR3 length is 13 residues. The CDR3 region has the DNA TGTGCCAGCAGCGTAGGCGAAGATTCACCCCTCCACTTT. Encoded protein: CASSVGEDSPLHF.

The chain links TRBV19 to TRBJ1-2, with unresolved D. The V end was cut by 6 bases, the J end by 6 bases, with 17 bases between. CDR3 length: 14 residues. Germline V gene data show CDR1 as LNHDA and CDR2 as SQIVND (reference sequence). In nucleotides, the CDR3 is TGTGCCAGTAGGACTATAATGGGTAGGAATGGCTACACCTTC. Translating it yields CASRTIMGRNGYTF.

The chain combines TRBV7-9 with TRBJ1-3; D ambiguous. This CDR3 is 13 amino acids long. With 5 bases removed from V and 4 bases from J, the gap between germline ends came to 9 bases. CDR1 and CDR2 (germline): SEHNR, FQNEAQ (reference sequence). CDR3 sequence (DNA): TGTGCCAGCAGCACGGCCAGGGGAAACACCATATATTTT. Residues: CASSTARGNTIYF. Using reference TRBV7-9 and TRBJ1-3 for the parts outside the CDR3, the full variable domain is DTGVSQNPRHKITKRGQNVTFRCDPISEHNRLYWYRQTLGQGPEFLTYFQNEAQLEKSRLLSDRFSAERPKGSFSTLEIQRTEQGDSAMYLCASSTARGNTIYFGEGSWLTVV.

The V gene is TRBV28, the J gene TRBJ1-1, with D possibly TRBD1 on 5 matching bases. The germline gives CDR1 MDHEN, CDR2 SYDVKM. CDR3 length: 14 residues. V shed 6 bases and J shed 1 base, with 12 bases lying between them. CDR3 sequence reads: CASRLGPGNTEAFF. CDR3 coding DNA: TGTGCCAGCAGACTGGGGCCGGGGAACACTGAAGCTTTCTTT.

The chain is built from TRBV11-3 and TRBJ1-1; D not certain. V was clipped by 1 base and J by 3 bases, with 6 bases between them. The CDR3 loop spans 13 amino acids. CDR1 and CDR2 from the germline V gene are SGHNT and YENEEA. The CDR3 DNA reads TGTGCCAGCAGCTTAGGAGATTACACTGAAGCTTTCTTT. Protein product: CASSLGDYTEAFF.

The chain is built from TRBV12-5 and TRBJ2-5; 8 positions match TRBD2. V lost 7 bases, J lost 5 bases, and 15 bases stayed unmatched. CDR1 and CDR2 from the germline V gene are LGHNT and FRNRAP. The CDR3 totals 16 residues. The CDR3 bases are TGTGCTAGTGCCCGACCCGGGGGGGCATTCGTGGAGACCCAGTACTTC. Protein sequence: CASARPGGAFVETQYF.

The chain uses TRBV9 and TRBJ1-1, with 7 bases matching TRBD1. The CDR3 contains 14 residues. Germline CDR1 reads SGDLS; CDR2 reads YYNGEE. V shed 3 bases and J 1 base; nucleotides not matched to a gene: 3. CDR3 amino acids: CASSGNRGNTEAFF. The CDR3 bases are TGTGCCAGCAGCGGCAACAGGGGGAACACTGAAGCTTTCTTT.

The chain combines TRBV10-2 with TRBJ1-1; D may be TRBD1 (5 bases). The CDR3 consists of 12 residues. V was clipped by 8 bases and J by 4 bases, with 11 bases between them. CDR1 is WSHSY, CDR2 SAAADI, per germline. The CDR3 region is CASRAGVTEAFF. The CDR3 DNA follows: TGCGCCAGCCGGGCGGGGGTCACTGAAGCTTTCTTT.